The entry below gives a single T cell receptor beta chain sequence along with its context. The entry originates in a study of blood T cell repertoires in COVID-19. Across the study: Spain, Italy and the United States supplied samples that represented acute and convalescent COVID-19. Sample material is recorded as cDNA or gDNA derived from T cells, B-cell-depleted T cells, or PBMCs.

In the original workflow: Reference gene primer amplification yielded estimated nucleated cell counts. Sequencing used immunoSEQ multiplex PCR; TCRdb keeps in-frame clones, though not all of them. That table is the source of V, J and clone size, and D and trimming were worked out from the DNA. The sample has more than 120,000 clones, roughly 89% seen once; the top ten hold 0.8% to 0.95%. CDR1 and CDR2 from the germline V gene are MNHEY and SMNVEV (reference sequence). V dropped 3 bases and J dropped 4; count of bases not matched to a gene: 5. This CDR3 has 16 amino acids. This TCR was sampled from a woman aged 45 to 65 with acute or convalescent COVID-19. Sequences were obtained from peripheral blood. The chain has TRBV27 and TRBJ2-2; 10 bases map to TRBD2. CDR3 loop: CASSLGLAGATGELFF. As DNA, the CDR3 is TGTGCCAGCAGTTTGGGGCTAGCGGGAGCCACCGGGGAGCTGTTTTTT.